These 19 T cell receptor beta chains originate from one sample sequenced in a study of T cell changes during pregnancy in multiple sclerosis (dated by TCRdb to between 2017 and 2020). Libraries were constructed by the immunoSEQ multiplex PCR assay. TCRdb provides this immuneACCESS table in a form limited to in-frame rearrangements. Some clones are lacking; in checked studies, under half of them reflect an unresolved V gene, and why the rest are absent is not known. The sample yields tens of thousands of clones; around 94% were counted once. Roughly 2.8% of the sample lies in the top ten. This specimen consisted of peripheral blood, obtained in the third trimester of pregnancy. All receptors come from a female donor in good health, enrolled as a control in a pregnancy study.

The J gene is TRBJ1-5, the V gene TRBV4-1; TRBD1 is a possible D gene (5 bases). V was pared by 0 bases and J by 7 bases, with 16 bases between. The CDR3 covers 16 residues. Germline V gene sequence: CDR1 MGHRA, CDR2 YSYEKL. The CDR3: CASSQDGAGLRQPQHF. The CDR3 DNA sequence: TGCGCCAGCAGCCAAGATGGGGCAGGGTTAAGACAGCCCCAGCATTTT.

The chain carries TRBV6-5 and TRBJ2-3, with D perhaps TRBD2 (5 bases). V lost 0 bases and J 7 bases, leaving 8 bases between the germline ends. The CDR3 consists of 13 residues. Looked up from germline, CDR1 is MNHEY and CDR2 is SVGAGI. The CDR3 sequence is CASSYSERYTQYF. The DNA of the CDR3 is TGTGCCAGCAGTTACTCCGAGCGGTATACGCAGTATTTT.

The V and J genes are TRBV27 and TRBJ2-1, with D perhaps matching TRBD2 (5 bases). Trimming took 3 bases from V and 9 from J, leaving 15 bases between them. This CDR3 has 14 amino acids. CDR1 is MNHEY and CDR2 is SMNVEV in the germline V gene (reference sequence). CDR3 region: CASSLGAIRFEQFF. CDR3 DNA sequence: TGTGCCAGCAGTTTGGGAGCAATTAGGTTTGAGCAGTTCTTC.

The rearrangement joins TRBV10-2 to TRBJ2-3; TRBD2 aligns across 7 bases. V gave up 7 bases and J gave up 4 bases; unmatched junction bases: 35. The CDR3 is 23 residues long. Per germline, CDR1 WSHSY and CDR2 SAAADI. The CDR3 nucleotides are TGCGCCAGCACCTCAGGGCGGGGGACCACGGGCTCACAGATACGCGCCACCTCAGATACGCAGTATTTT. Translating gives CASTSGRGTTGSQIRATSDTQYF.

The chain has TRBV7-2 and TRBJ2-1; 7 bases fit TRBD2. V shed 6 bases and J 8 bases; nucleotides not matched to a gene: 10. Germline CDR1 and CDR2: SGHTA and FQGNSA. This CDR3 is built from 14 residues. CDR3 sequence reads: CASRQSSGTDEQFF. DNA of the CDR3: TGTGCCAGCAGACAGTCTAGCGGTACGGATGAGCAGTTCTTC.

The chain couples TRBV7-9 to TRBJ1-5; D remains ambiguous. The germline CDR1 and CDR2 sequences are SEHNR and FQNEAQ (reference sequence). The V end was cut by 0 bases, the J end by 8 bases, with 14 bases between. The CDR3 spans 15 residues. CDR3 sequence reads: CASSLAGGKGKPQHF. The DNA for the CDR3 is TGTGCCAGCAGCTTAGCGGGAGGTAAAGGGAAGCCCCAGCATTTT.

J is TRBJ2-5 and V is TRBV19, with 13 bases matching TRBD2. The CDR3 runs to 17 residues. V was clipped by 3 bases and J by 2 bases; unmatched bases: 6. Germline V gives CDR1 LNHDA, CDR2 SQIVND (reference sequence). Written as DNA, the CDR3 is TGTGCCAGTAGTATGGAGGGACTAGCGGGGCCACAAGAGACCCAGTACTTC. Its translation is CASSMEGLAGPQETQYF.

This clone came up a few times. The chain has TRBV19 and TRBJ1-6; TRBD1 aligns across 9 bases. CDR3 length: 14 residues. Germline CDR1 LNHDA, CDR2 SQIVND (reference sequence). V trimming: 1 base; J trimming: 11 bases; junction bases outside the gene matches: 3. CDR3: CASSIGTGDAPLHF. CDR3 nucleotides: TGTGCCAGTAGTATAGGGACAGGGGATGCACCCCTCCACTTT.

The chain is built from TRBV11-3 and TRBJ2-3; D remains unclear. Germline CDR1 is SGHNT and CDR2 is YENEEA. Trimming shortened V by 1 base and J by 0 bases, and 11 bases separated the two germline ends. The CDR3 runs to 16 residues. CDR3 residues: CASSLGRTSSTDTQYF. The CDR3 coding sequence is TGTGCCAGCAGCTTAGGTAGAACTTCTAGCACAGATACGCAGTATTTT. Filled out from reference TRBV11-3 and TRBJ2-3, the complete variable domain reads EAGVVQSPRYKIIEKKQPVAFWCNPISGHNTLYWYLQNLGQGPELLIRYENEEAVDDSQLPKDRFSAERLKGVDSTLKIQPAELGDSAVYLCASSLGRTSSTDTQYFGPGTRLTVL.

The chain is built from TRBV19 and TRBJ2-7; D uncertain. The V and J ends lost 5 bases and 0 bases respectively, with 14 bases between them. This CDR3 is built from 15 residues. Germline CDR1 and CDR2: LNHDA and SQIVND (reference sequence). This CDR3 is CASSPSAPSSYEQYF. The CDR3, as DNA: TGTGCCAGTAGTCCCTCCGCGCCAAGCTCCTACGAGCAGTACTTC. The complete variable domain, with remaining parts taken from reference TRBV19 and TRBJ2-7, reads DGGITQSPKYLFRKEGQNVTLSCEQNLNHDAMYWYRQDPGQGLRLIYYSQIVNDFQKGDIAEGYSVSREKKESFPLTVTSAQKNPTAFYLCASSPSAPSSYEQYFGPGTRLTVT.

V and J are TRBV5-1 and TRBJ2-3, with 10 bases aligning to TRBD2. Germline V gene data show CDR1 as SGHRS and CDR2 as YFSETQ. Trimming cost V 4 bases and J 0 bases; bases outside gene matches: 5. The CDR3 covers 16 residues. CDR3: CASSVPSGGSTDTQYF. CDR3 nucleotide sequence: TGCGCCAGCAGCGTACCTAGCGGGGGTAGCACAGATACGCAGTATTTT.

This chain joins TRBV7-9 and TRBJ1-2, with D hard to call. Germline V lookup: CDR1 SEHNR, CDR2 FQNEAQ (reference sequence). V was pared by 5 bases and J by 4 bases, with 17 bases between. The CDR3 runs 15 residues. The CDR3 spells CASSPLVTPSYGYTF. In nucleotides, the CDR3 is TGTGCCAGCAGCCCCCTCGTCACACCCTCCTATGGCTACACCTTC.

V and J are TRBV28 and TRBJ2-1; 8 bases align to TRBD2. The J segment lost 6 bases and the V segment lost 4 bases, leaving 11 bases of the junction unmatched. The germline gives CDR1 MDHEN, CDR2 SYDVKM. This CDR3 is 16 amino acids long. The CDR3 nucleotides read TGTGCCAGCAGTTCACCGGGACTAGGAGCATCCAATGAGCAGTTCTTC. It codes for CASSSPGLGASNEQFF.

The count of this clone is one. The gene calls are TRBV11-3 and TRBJ2-2, with unresolved D. Germline CDR1 is SGHNT and CDR2 is YENEEA. Trimming took off 5 bases at V and 5 bases at J, with 6 bases between the two ends. This CDR3 has 12 residues. As DNA, the CDR3 is TGTGCCAGCAGCCCGCAGACCGGGGAGCTGTTTTTT. It encodes CASSPQTGELFF.

This clone was observed once. This chain joins TRBV5-1 and TRBJ2-3; D remains ambiguous. This CDR3 is 14 amino acids long. V gave up 4 bases and J gave up 2 bases, with 11 bases separating them. Germline V gene data show CDR1 as SGHRS and CDR2 as YFSETQ. Here the CDR3 reads CASSPKSFTDTQYF. CDR3 coding DNA: TGCGCCAGCAGCCCGAAGAGTTTCACAGATACGCAGTATTTT. Variable domain in full (rest from reference TRBV5-1 and TRBJ2-3): KAGVTQTPRYLIKTRGQQVTLSCSPISGHRSVSWYQQTPGQGLQFLFEYFSETQRNKGNFPGRFSGRQFSNSRSEMNVSTLELGDSALYLCASSPKSFTDTQYFGPGTRLTVL.

In nucleotides, the CDR3 is TGTGCCAGCACCCCCGATCGGCAGGAAGGTGAGCAGTTCTTC. It is translated as CASTPDRQEGEQFF. The gene calls are TRBV28 and TRBJ2-1, with D uncertain. The V and J ends lost 7 bases and 9 bases respectively, with 19 bases between them. There are 14 residues in the CDR3. CDR1 MDHEN and CDR2 SYDVKM come from the germline V gene.

The chain uses TRBV14 and TRBJ2-4, with D tentatively TRBD1 (5 bases). This CDR3 has 15 amino acids. Trimming pared 2 bases from V and 0 bases from J, leaving 8 bases between. Germline-derived CDR1 and CDR2 are SGHDN and FVKESK. CDR3 in DNA: TGTGCCAGCAGCCAACAAGGGGTAGCCAAAAACATTCAGTACTTC. Protein: CASSQQGVAKNIQYF. The complete variable domain, with remaining parts taken from reference TRBV14 and TRBJ2-4, reads EAGVTQFPSHSVIEKGQTVTLRCDPISGHDNLYWYRRVMGKEIKFLLHFVKESKQDESGMPNNRFLAERTGGTYSTLKVQPAELEDSGVYFCASSQQGVAKNIQYFGAGTRLSVL.

The chain couples TRBV15 to TRBJ2-2; D not resolved. This CDR3 region has 13 residues. CDR1 and CDR2 from the germline V gene are LNHNV and YYDKDF (reference sequence). The V end lost 1 base, the J end lost 5 bases, and 5 bases lay between the germline ends. CDR3 bases: TGTGCCACCAGCAGAGGAGAAACCGGGGAGCTGTTTTTT. It is translated as CATSRGETGELFF.

The chain has TRBV7-9 and TRBJ2-3; 7 bases fit TRBD2. V gave up 3 bases and J gave up 2 bases; unmatched junction bases: 5. CDR3 length: 15 residues. Germline V CDR1 and CDR2: SEHNR, FQNEAQ (reference sequence). The CDR3 DNA is TGTGCCAGCAGCTTTTCTAGCGGATCCACAGATACGCAGTATTTT. Translation gives CASSFSSGSTDTQYF.